These 32 T cell receptor beta chains came from one sample sequenced in a study of tumor-infiltrating lymphocytes in primary liver carcinoma. The template, roughly 510 ng total RNA, yielded TCR beta cDNA made with a constant-region primer. Construction of TCR beta libraries relied on three successive nested multiplex PCR rounds employing slightly modified ARM-PCR. Investigators reported that the first two PCR rounds, at 10 to 11 cycles each, used TRBV1-TRBV30 forward primers with a C-beta reverse primer. MiXCR, run by TCRdb on the multiplex PCR reads, gives a single entry per CDR3 protein. The repertoire holds about 92,000 distinct CDR3 sequences, with just under 70% as singletons. Co-extraction of RNA and DNA was performed on roughly 17-32 mg of unsorted bulk tissue. What was sequenced was tumor-adjacent normal liver tissue. The source is a man aged 40-55 years with primary liver carcinoma and hepatitis B virus infection.

As concerns this clonotype: Germline and junction disagree at one end, which may indicate a read error. The chain carries TRBV11-2 and TRBJ1-3; possibly TRBD1 for D (6 bases). CDR1 and CDR2 from the germline V gene are SGHAT and FQNNGV. The CDR3 spans 20 residues. The CDR3 sequence: CASSLAYYRDKDSSRNTIYF. The CDR3 nucleotides are TGTGCTAGCAGCTTAGCTTATTACCGGGACAAAGATTCCTCTAGAAACACCATATATTTT.

This clonotype has just a few counts. A much larger clone differs from this one at a single base, so this may be a read error. The chain employs TRBV4-2 and TRBJ2-7; possibly TRBD2 for D (5 bases). This CDR3 is built from 14 residues. Germline V lookup: CDR1 LGHNA, CDR2 YNFKEQ. CDR3 protein: CVSSQDVLGYEQYF. The CDR3 region has the DNA TGTGTCAGCAGCCAAGATGTACTAGGCTACGAGCAGTACTTC.

The CDR3, as DNA: TGTGCCATAGGGACTAGTGACTTCTACGAGCAGTACTTC. Translation gives CAIGTSDFYEQYF. This sequence joins TRBV10-3 and TRBJ2-7; 8 bases map to TRBD2. Germline CDR1 reads ENHRY; CDR2 reads SYGVKD. The CDR3 runs to 13 residues. J was trimmed by 3 bases and V by 9 bases; bases with no gene match: 7.

In regard to this clonotype: At one of its ends the junction is not consistent with the germline gene, which may arise from a read error. The chain joins TRBV6-1 to TRBJ2-1; no reliable D call. The CDR3 totals 13 residues. From germline, CDR1 is MNHNS and CDR2 SASEGT. The CDR3 DNA reads as TGTGGCAGCAGGACGACGCCTGTTGCTGAGCAGTTCTTC. It yields the protein CGSRTTPVAEQFF.

Notes on this clonotype: One base away lies a much larger clone, so this may be a sequencing read error. J is TRBJ1-4 and V is TRBV5-6, with TRBD1 as a possible D gene (5 bases). CDR3 length: 16 amino acids. CDR1 is SGHDT and CDR2 is YYEEEE in the germline V gene. The CDR3 DNA reads as TGTGCCTGCAGCTTGGCCGGGGCAGCAACTAATGAAAAACTGTTTTTT. Its protein product is CACSLAGAATNEKLFF.

As concerns this clonotype: A read error may account for a junction end that differs from germline. The J gene is TRBJ2-7, the V gene TRBV4-1; 7 nucleotides line up with TRBD2. The CDR3 has 14 amino acids. Germline V gene data show CDR1 as MGHRA and CDR2 as YSYEKL. CDR3 protein: CASSPRQRGYEQYF. CDR3 sequence (DNA): TGCGCGAGCAGCCCGAGACAGCGGGGATACGAGCAGTACTTC.

As for this clonotype: One junction end does not reproduce the germline sequence, and a read error may be involved. The CDR3 DNA sequence: TGTAGCGCGGGGGGGCAGGGAGGAACCGGGCAGCTGTTTTTT. It yields the protein CSAGGQGGTGQLFF. The chain recombines TRBV29-1 with TRBJ2-2; 9 bases are a match to TRBD2. The germline V gene encodes CDR1 SQVTM and CDR2 ANQGSEA. The CDR3 is 14 residues long.

Turning to this clonotype: Compared with germline, one end of the junction differs, possibly owing to a read error. This rearrangement joins TRBV6-5 to TRBJ2-1; weak D call: TRBD2 (6 bases). The germline V gene encodes CDR1 MNHEY and CDR2 SVGAGI. This CDR3 contains 17 residues. CDR3 region: CASSYSFGRQSMNEQFF. CDR3 coding DNA: TGTGCCAGTAGTTATTCTTTCGGGAGACAGTCTATGAATGAGCAGTTCTTC.

About this clonotype itself: Possible read error: a much larger clone is one base away. This rearrangement joins TRBV6-5 to TRBJ2-5; a weak D match, TRBD2 (6 bases). Trimming left V 10 bases short and J 10 bases short, with 25 bases between. The CDR3 is 14 residues long. Germline CDR1 and CDR2: MNHEY and SVGAGI. The DNA for the CDR3 is TGTGCCAACTCTCAAGGAAGCCAGGGAGGAGACCAGTACTTC. This gives the protein CANSQGSQGGDQYF.

This chain uses TRBV28 with TRBJ2-7; 7 bases are shared with TRBD2. In germline, CDR1 is MDHEN, CDR2 SYDVKM. The CDR3 runs 13 residues. The junction had 1 base not matched to a gene; V was cut back by 2 bases and J by 3 bases. The CDR3 DNA follows: TGTGCCAGCAGTTTACGGGGGGTCTACGAGCAGTACTTC. Protein: CASSLRGVYEQYF. The full variable domain, its missing parts supplied by reference TRBV28 and TRBJ2-7, is DVKVTQSSRYLVKRTGEKVFLECVQDMDHENMFWYRQDPGLGLRLIYFSYDVKMKEKGDIPEGYSVSREKKERFSLILESASTNQTSMYLCASSLRGVYEQYFGPGTRLTVT.

The chain uses TRBV6-1 and TRBJ2-1; D not resolved. Trimming stripped 10 bases from V and 10 bases from J, with 14 bases between. Germline CDR1 MNHNS, CDR2 SASEGT. This CDR3 comprises 11 residues. The chain's CDR3 is CANSPPSEQFF. For the CDR3, the DNA is TGTGCCAACAGCCCTCCGTCAGAGCAGTTCTTC.

Concerning this clonotype: A read error may account for a junction end that differs from germline. J is TRBJ2-5 and V is TRBV10-1, with 7 bases matching TRBD1. In germline, CDR1 is WNHNN, CDR2 SYGVQD (reference sequence). The CDR3 totals 15 residues. CDR3: CASSPLATGQGTQYF. Here the CDR3 DNA reads TGCGCCAGCAGCCCACTCGCGACAGGGCAAGGGACCCAGTACTTC.

V gene TRBV29-1 combines with J gene TRBJ2-7; D might be TRBD1 or TRBD2, each matching 7 bases. Germline-derived CDR1 and CDR2 are SQVTM and ANQGSEA. This CDR3 region has 15 residues. V was cut by 7 bases and J by 5 bases, with 24 bases left in between. In DNA form, the CDR3 reads TGCAGCGCTCACTTGAATCCGTCAGGGGGGGACGAGCAGTACTTC. This codes for CSAHLNPSGGDEQYF.

Points on this clonotype: The CDR3 carries no conserved terminal phenylalanine or tryptophan, so it likely arises from a read error. The genes are TRBV12-3 or TRBV12-4 and TRBJ2-1, with TRBD2 matching 8 bases. The CDR3 is made up of 17 amino acids. Here the CDR3 reads CASSFGLAGASYNEQFL. The CDR3 bases are TGTGCCAGCAGTTTCGGACTAGCAGGGGCCTCATACAACGAGCAGTTCCTC.

This clonotype was seen repeatedly, ten times or more. The chain carries TRBV12-3 or TRBV12-4 and TRBJ1-2; TRBD1 matches 11 bases. V lost 0 bases and J lost 5; bases outside the gene matches: 2. This CDR3 contains 15 residues. The CDR3 loop reads CASSLAGQGGYGYTF. CDR3 in DNA: TGTGCCAGCAGTTTAGCGGGACAGGGGGGTTATGGCTACACCTTC.

Regarding this clonotype: One end of the junction fails to match germline, which may point to a read error. This chain connects TRBV11-2 to TRBJ2-5; unclear D gene. Germline CDR1 reads SGHAT; CDR2 reads FQNNGV. This CDR3 has 16 residues. The CDR3 DNA reads TGTGCCAGCAGATCCCTGGTCTCAGCCCACCAAGAGACTCAGTACTTC. Its protein is CASRSLVSAHQETQYF.

Comments on this clonotype: The CDR3 carries no conserved terminal phenylalanine or tryptophan, so it likely arises from a read error. The DNA is omitted, as the CDR3 cannot be located on it reliably, and the CDR3 follows TCRdb's listing. V gene TRBV11-2 combines with J gene TRBJ2-3. Germline loops: CDR1 SGHAT, CDR2 FQNNGV. Ends included, the CDR3 has 15 residues. CDR3 region: CASSLSGRTTDTLYL.

Comment on this clonotype: Lacking the conserved final phenylalanine or tryptophan, this CDR3 likely reflects a read error. The rearrangement links TRBV7-9 to TRBJ2-7; no firm D call. Germline CDR1 SEHNR, CDR2 FQNEAQ (reference sequence). The V gene lost 6 bases and the J gene lost 0 bases, with 9 bases spanning the gap. The CDR3 length is 13 residues. The DNA of the CDR3 is TGTGCCAGCAGTCCGTCTAGCTCCTACGAGCAGTACTTA. This encodes CASSPSSSYEQYL.

A word on this clonotype: A much larger clone differs by one base, so this may be a read error. The chain joins TRBV30 to TRBJ2-7; D remains ambiguous. Germline lookup yields CDR1 GTSNPN and CDR2 SVGIG (reference sequence). This CDR3 region has 14 residues. The CDR3 sequence: CGWNDLLDGYEQYF. CDR3 sequence (DNA): TGTGGCTGGAACGACTTATTGGACGGCTACGAGCAGTACTTC.

The genes are TRBV30 and TRBJ2-7; TRBD2 might be the D (7 bases). This CDR3 contains 14 residues. Germline V gives CDR1 GTSNPN, CDR2 SVGIG (reference sequence). Trimming took off 7 bases at V and 4 bases at J, with 20 bases between the two ends. As DNA, the CDR3 is TGTGCCTTGGAACGGGGGGCCCCGAAGTACGAGCAGTACTTC. As protein: CALERGAPKYEQYF.

This clonotype was seen repeatedly, ten times or more. J is TRBJ2-5 and V is TRBV29-1; 7 bases are a match to TRBD1. The ends lost 7 bases at V and 7 bases at J; junction bases unmatched: 15. CDR3 length: 14 amino acids. Germline lookup yields CDR1 SQVTM and CDR2 ANQGSEA. The CDR3 spells CSARGQTMGWTQYF. The CDR3 bases are TGCAGCGCCAGGGGACAGACAATGGGGTGGACCCAGTACTTC. Supplemented by reference TRBV29-1 and TRBJ2-5, the full variable domain reads SAVISQKPSRDICQRGTSLTIQCQVDSQVTMMFWYRQQPGQSLTLIATANQGSEATYESGFVIDKFPISRPNLTFSTLTVSNMSPEDSSIYLCSARGQTMGWTQYFGPGTRLLVL.

On this clonotype: Germline is not matched at one junction end, which may reflect a read error. This rearrangement joins TRBV6-2 or TRBV6-3 to TRBJ1-5, with D unresolved. The CDR3 is made up of 17 amino acids. CDR1 and CDR2 (germline): MNHEY, SVGEGT. The CDR3 here is CASCYSRSAISNQPQHF. CDR3 sequence (DNA): TGTGCCAGCTGTTACTCGAGGTCAGCAATTAGCAATCAGCCCCAGCATTTT.

With respect to this clonotype: The final CDR3 position lacks the conserved phenylalanine or tryptophan, pointing to a likely read error. The genes are TRBV12-3 or TRBV12-4 and TRBJ2-7, with D possibly matching TRBD2 (5 bases). The V and J ends lost 8 bases and 2 bases respectively, with 10 bases between them. The CDR3 is 12 amino acids. CDR3 sequence reads: CASGVLAYEQYI. Here the CDR3 DNA reads TGTGCCAGCGGTGTACTAGCCTACGAGCAGTACATC.

This clonotype was picked up one time. J is TRBJ1-5 and V is TRBV4-1, with TRBD1 matching over 10 bases. Germline-derived CDR1 and CDR2 are MGHRA and YSYEKL. The trim removed 4 bases at V and 11 bases at J, leaving 8 bases unmatched. The CDR3 runs 14 residues. CDR3 nucleotides: TGCGCCAGCAGCCGCGGACAGGGGGATCAAACCCAGCATTTT. Its translation: CASSRGQGDQTQHF.

On this clonotype itself: At one end the junction does not follow the germline gene, possibly because of a read error. The V call is TRBV25-1, the J call TRBJ2-1, with D tentatively TRBD2 (5 bases). Per the germline V gene, CDR1 is MGHDK and CDR2 is SYGVNS. This CDR3 has 12 residues. CDR3 protein: CTSSADWSEQFF. CDR3 coding DNA: TGTACCAGCAGTGCGGACTGGAGTGAGCAGTTCTTC. Drawing the rest from reference TRBV25-1 and TRBJ2-1, the complete variable domain is EADIYQTPRYLVIGTGKKITLECSQTMGHDKMYWYQQDPGMELHLIHYSYGVNSTEKGDLSSESTVSRIRTEHFPLTLESARPSHTSQYLCTSSADWSEQFFGPGTRLTVL.

The chain couples TRBV5-1 to TRBJ2-7; D is possibly TRBD1 or TRBD2 (5 bases each). Germline lookup yields CDR1 SGHRS and CDR2 YFSETQ. This CDR3 spans 14 amino acids. V was shortened by 4 bases and J by 0 bases, with 11 bases between the two germline ends. The chain's CDR3 is CASSVGPDSYEQYF. The CDR3 DNA is TGCGCCAGCAGCGTGGGACCCGACTCCTACGAGCAGTACTTC. Together with reference TRBV5-1 and TRBJ2-7, the CDR3 gives the full variable domain: KAGVTQTPRYLIKTRGQQVTLSCSPISGHRSVSWYQQTPGQGLQFLFEYFSETQRNKGNFPGRFSGRQFSNSRSEMNVSTLELGDSALYLCASSVGPDSYEQYFGPGTRLTVT.

As regards this clonotype: The CDR3 ends on some other residue instead of the conserved phenylalanine or tryptophan, so this is likely a read error. The chain is built from TRBV10-3 and TRBJ2-5; 12 positions agree with TRBD2. CDR1 is ENHRY and CDR2 is SYGVKD in the germline V gene. The CDR3 contains 18 residues. This CDR3 reads CAISESSSGRGWQEIQYI. DNA for the CDR3: TGTGCCATCAGTGAGTCCTCTAGCGGGAGGGGATGGCAAGAGATCCAGTACATC.

On this clonotype: This may stem from a read error, because a much larger clone lies one nucleotide away. This chain links TRBV6-6 with TRBJ2-7; 7 positions match TRBD1. CDR1 and CDR2 from the germline V gene are MNHNY and SVGAGI (reference sequence). The CDR3 length is 17 residues. CDR3: CANSYSPGQGVGYEQYF. CDR3 nucleotides: TGTGCCAACAGTTACTCTCCTGGGCAGGGGGTCGGGTACGAGCAGTACTTC.

Comment on this clonotype: A junction end diverges from the germline sequence, so it may reflect a read error. The V gene is TRBV29-1, the J gene TRBJ2-5; 9 bases line up with TRBD1. Germline V lookup: CDR1 SQVTM, CDR2 ANQGSEA. The CDR3 consists of 17 residues. The CDR3 sequence is CIVEGGPGTGNLGTQYF. DNA of the CDR3: TGCATCGTCGAGGGGGGACCAGGGACAGGGAATTTGGGGACCCAGTACTTT.

This clonotype was counted a few times. A much larger clone sits a single nucleotide away, making a read error possible. For the CDR3, the DNA is TGTGCCAGCAGCTTGGGGCCAATGGGGGCTATGAACACTGAAGCTTTCTTT. It encodes CASSLGPMGAMNTEAFF. V is TRBV5-5 and J is TRBJ1-1, with D maybe TRBD1 (6 bases). This CDR3 comprises 17 residues. Trimming removed 0 bases at V and 0 bases at J, with 15 bases between. Germline CDR1 SGHKS, CDR2 YYEKEE (reference sequence).

This clonotype was seen a single time. V usage is TRBV6-2 or TRBV6-3 and J usage is TRBJ2-7; 12 nucleotides match TRBD2. In germline, CDR1 is MNHEY, CDR2 SVGEGT. This CDR3 is built from 16 residues. The ends lost 5 bases at V and 5 bases at J; junction bases unmatched: 10. The CDR3 sequence: CASSGSLAGGPNEQYF. CDR3 nucleotides: TGTGCCAGCAGTGGATCTCTAGCGGGAGGGCCCAACGAGCAGTACTTC.

J is TRBJ2-5 and V is TRBV2, with TRBD1 identical over 8 bases. Per the germline V gene, CDR1 is SNHLY and CDR2 is FYNNEI. Trimming took 8 bases from V and 2 from J; bases not matched to a gene: 4. The CDR3 extends over 13 amino acids. The CDR3 protein is CASCGTGQETQYF. The DNA of the CDR3 is TGTGCCAGCTGTGGGACAGGACAAGAGACCCAGTACTTC.